The sample holds many counts of the clone carrying this T cell receptor (beta chain). TCRdb reprocessed the 5' RACE reads with MiXCR, giving one entry per CDR3 protein. The data hold more than 30,000 distinct CDR3 sequences, with 5.8% observed a single time. The data were obtained in a study of early T cells in non-severe SARS-CoV-2 infection. About the study: Sequencing of bulk RNA from unsorted whole blood was done, without chain pairing.

Trimming took off 1 base at V and 4 bases at J, with 9 bases between the two ends. This CDR3 has 14 residues. The germline V gene has CDR1 SGHRS and CDR2 YFSETQ. This receptor was identified in an adult who was a healthcare worker with PCR-confirmed SARS-CoV-2 infection or an uninfected control (not recorded which). This sequence joins TRBV5-1 and TRBJ2-1; D is undetermined. The sequenced sample consisted of whole blood. CDR3 amino acids: CASSLLSQYNEQFF. CDR3 DNA: TGCGCCAGCAGCTTGCTATCGCAATACAATGAGCAGTTCTTC.